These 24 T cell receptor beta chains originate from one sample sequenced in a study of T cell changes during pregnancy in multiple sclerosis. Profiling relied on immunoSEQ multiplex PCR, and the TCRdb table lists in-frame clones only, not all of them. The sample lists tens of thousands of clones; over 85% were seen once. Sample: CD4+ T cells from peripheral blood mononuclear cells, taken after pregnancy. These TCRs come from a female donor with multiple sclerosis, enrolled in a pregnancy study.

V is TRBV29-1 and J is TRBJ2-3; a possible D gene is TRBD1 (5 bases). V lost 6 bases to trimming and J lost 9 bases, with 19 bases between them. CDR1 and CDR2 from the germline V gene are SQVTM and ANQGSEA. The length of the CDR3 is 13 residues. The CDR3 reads CSVATGLGVTQYF. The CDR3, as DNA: TGCAGCGTAGCTACAGGTTTAGGAGTCACGCAGTATTTT.

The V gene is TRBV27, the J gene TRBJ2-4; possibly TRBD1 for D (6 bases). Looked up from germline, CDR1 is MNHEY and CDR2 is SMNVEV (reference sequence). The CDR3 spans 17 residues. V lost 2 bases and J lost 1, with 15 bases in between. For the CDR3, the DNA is TGTGCCAGCAGTTTACCGCCGGGCAGGGGTGCCAAAAACATTCAGTACTTC. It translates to CASSLPPGRGAKNIQYF.

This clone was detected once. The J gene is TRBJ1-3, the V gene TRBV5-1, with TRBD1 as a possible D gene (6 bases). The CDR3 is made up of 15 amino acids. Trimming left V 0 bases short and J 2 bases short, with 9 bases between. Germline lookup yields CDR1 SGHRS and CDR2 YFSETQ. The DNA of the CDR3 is TGCGCCAGCAGCTTGGATCCAGGGGCTGGAAACACCATATATTTT. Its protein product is CASSLDPGAGNTIYF.

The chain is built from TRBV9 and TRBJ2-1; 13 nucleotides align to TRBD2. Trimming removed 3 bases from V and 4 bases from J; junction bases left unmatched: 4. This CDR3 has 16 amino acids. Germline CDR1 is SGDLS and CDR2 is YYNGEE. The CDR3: CASSEGLAGLYNEQFF. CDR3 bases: TGTGCCAGCAGCGAGGGACTAGCGGGATTGTACAATGAGCAGTTCTTC.

Written as DNA, the CDR3 is TGTGCCAGCAGTTTAAGGACAGGGGGTGGCAATCAGCCCCAGCATTTT. This gives the protein CASSLRTGGGNQPQHF. The J gene is TRBJ1-5, the V gene TRBV28; TRBD1 matches 10 bases. Germline CDR1 and CDR2: MDHEN and SYDVKM. Trimming cost V 2 bases and J 2 bases; bases outside gene matches: 3. The CDR3 consists of 16 residues.

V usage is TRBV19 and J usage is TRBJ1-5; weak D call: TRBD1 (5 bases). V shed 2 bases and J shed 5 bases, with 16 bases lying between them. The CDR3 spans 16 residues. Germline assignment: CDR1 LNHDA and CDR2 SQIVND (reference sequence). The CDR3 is CASSIWSGGGDQPQHF. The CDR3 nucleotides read TGTGCCAGTAGTATATGGTCGGGGGGAGGTGATCAGCCCCAGCATTTT.

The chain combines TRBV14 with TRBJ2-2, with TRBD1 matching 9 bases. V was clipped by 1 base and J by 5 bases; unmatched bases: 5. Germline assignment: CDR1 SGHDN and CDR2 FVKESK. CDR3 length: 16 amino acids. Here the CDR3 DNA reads TGTGCCAGCAGCCAAGTATCCGGGACAGGGACCGGGGAGCTGTTTTTT. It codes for CASSQVSGTGTGELFF.

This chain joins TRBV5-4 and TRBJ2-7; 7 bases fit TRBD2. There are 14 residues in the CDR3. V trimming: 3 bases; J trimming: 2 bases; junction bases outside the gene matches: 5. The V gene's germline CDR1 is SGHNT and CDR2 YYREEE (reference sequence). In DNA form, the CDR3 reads TGTGCCAGCAGCTCCCGGACTAGTCCCTACGAGCAGTACTTC. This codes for CASSSRTSPYEQYF.

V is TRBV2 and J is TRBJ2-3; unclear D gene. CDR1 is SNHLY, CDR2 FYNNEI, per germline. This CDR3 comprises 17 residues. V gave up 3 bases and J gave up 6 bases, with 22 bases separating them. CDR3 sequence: CASSESSEIGRRDTQYF. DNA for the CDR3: TGTGCCAGCAGTGAGTCTTCGGAGATTGGTCGTCGTGATACGCAGTATTTT.

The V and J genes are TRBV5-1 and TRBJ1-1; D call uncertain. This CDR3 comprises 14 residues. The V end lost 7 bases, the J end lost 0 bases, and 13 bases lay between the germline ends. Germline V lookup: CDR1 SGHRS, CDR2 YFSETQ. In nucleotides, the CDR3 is TGCGCCAGCCTCGGAGGGCCCATGAACACTGAAGCTTTCTTT. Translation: CASLGGPMNTEAFF.

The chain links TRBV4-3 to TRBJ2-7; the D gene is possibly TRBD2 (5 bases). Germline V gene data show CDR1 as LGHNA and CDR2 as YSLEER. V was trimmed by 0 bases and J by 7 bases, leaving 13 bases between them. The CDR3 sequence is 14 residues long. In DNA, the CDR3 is TGCGCCAGCAGCCAAGAGGACTCTGGCTGGGAGCAGTACTTC. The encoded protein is CASSQEDSGWEQYF.

The CDR3, as DNA: TGTGCCAGCAGCCTGCGACTAGCGGGAAACACCGGGGAGCTGTTTTTT. Translating it yields CASSLRLAGNTGELFF. This chain joins TRBV11-1 and TRBJ2-2, with 11 positions matching TRBD2. CDR3 length: 16 amino acids. The V gene end was trimmed by 5 bases and the J gene end by 2 bases; junction bases not matched to a gene: 4. CDR1 and CDR2 (germline): SGHAT, FQDESV (reference sequence).

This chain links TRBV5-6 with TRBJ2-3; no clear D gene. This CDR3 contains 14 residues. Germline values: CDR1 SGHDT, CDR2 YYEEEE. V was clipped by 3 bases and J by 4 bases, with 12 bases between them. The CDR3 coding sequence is TGTGCCAGCAGCTATTTTCAGACTGCAGATACGCAGTATTTT. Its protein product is CASSYFQTADTQYF.

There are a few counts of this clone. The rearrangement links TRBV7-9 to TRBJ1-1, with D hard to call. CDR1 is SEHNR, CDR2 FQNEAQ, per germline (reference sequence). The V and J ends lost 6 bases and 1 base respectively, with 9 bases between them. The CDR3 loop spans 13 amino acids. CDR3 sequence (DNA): TGTGCCAGCAGAATACAGTCGAACACTGAAGCTTTCTTT. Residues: CASRIQSNTEAFF.

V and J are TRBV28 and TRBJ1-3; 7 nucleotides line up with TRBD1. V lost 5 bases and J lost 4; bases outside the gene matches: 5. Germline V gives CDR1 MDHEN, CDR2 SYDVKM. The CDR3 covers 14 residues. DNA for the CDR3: TGTGCCAGCAGTGTCGACAGGGTCGGAAACACCATATATTTT. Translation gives CASSVDRVGNTIYF.

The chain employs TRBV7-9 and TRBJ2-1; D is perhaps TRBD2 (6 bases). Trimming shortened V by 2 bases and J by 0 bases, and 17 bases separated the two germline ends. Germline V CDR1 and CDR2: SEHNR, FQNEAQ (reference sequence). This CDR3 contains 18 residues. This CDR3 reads CASSLISFDGSSYNEQFF. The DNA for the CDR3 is TGTGCCAGCAGCTTAATTTCGTTTGACGGGAGCTCCTACAATGAGCAGTTCTTC. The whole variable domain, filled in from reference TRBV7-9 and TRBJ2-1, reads DTGVSQNPRHKITKRGQNVTFRCDPISEHNRLYWYRQTLGQGPEFLTYFQNEAQLEKSRLLSDRFSAERPKGSFSTLEIQRTEQGDSAMYLCASSLISFDGSSYNEQFFGPGTRLTVL.

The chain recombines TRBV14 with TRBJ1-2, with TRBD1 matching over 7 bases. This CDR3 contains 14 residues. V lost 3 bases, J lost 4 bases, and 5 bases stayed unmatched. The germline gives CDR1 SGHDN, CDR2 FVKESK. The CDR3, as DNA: TGTGCCAGCAGCCACACAGGGGCCGGCTATGGCTACACCTTC. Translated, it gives CASSHTGAGYGYTF.

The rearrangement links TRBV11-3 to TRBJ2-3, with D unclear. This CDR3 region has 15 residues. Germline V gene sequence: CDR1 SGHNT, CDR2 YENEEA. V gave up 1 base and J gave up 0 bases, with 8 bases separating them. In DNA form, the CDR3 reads TGTGCCAGCAGCTTAGGGGTTAGCAGCACAGATACGCAGTATTTT. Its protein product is CASSLGVSSTDTQYF.

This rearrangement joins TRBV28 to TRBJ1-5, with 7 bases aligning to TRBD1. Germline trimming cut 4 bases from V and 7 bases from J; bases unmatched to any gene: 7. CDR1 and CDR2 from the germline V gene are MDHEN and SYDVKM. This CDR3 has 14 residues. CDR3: CASSSDRVGQPQHF. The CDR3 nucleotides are TGTGCCAGCAGTTCAGACAGGGTCGGGCAGCCCCAGCATTTT.

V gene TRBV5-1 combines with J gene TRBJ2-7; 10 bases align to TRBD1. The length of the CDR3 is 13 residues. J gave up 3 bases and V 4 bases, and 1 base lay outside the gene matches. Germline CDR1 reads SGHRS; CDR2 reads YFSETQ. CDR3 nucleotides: TGCGCCAGCAGCGGGACAGGGGACTACGAGCAGTACTTC. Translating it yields CASSGTGDYEQYF.

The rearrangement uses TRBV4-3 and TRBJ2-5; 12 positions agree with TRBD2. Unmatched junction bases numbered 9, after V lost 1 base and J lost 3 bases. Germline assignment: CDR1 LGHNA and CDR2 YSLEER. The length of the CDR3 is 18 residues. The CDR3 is CASSQGYGLAGSEETQYF. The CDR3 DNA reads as TGCGCCAGCAGCCAAGGCTACGGACTAGCGGGATCGGAAGAGACCCAGTACTTC.

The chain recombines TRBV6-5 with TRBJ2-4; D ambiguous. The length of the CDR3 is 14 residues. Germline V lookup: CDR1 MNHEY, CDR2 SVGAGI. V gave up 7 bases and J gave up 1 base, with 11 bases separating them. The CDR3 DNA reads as TGTGCCAGCACCAGTGGTCAGGCCAAAAACATTCAGTACTTC. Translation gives CASTSGQAKNIQYF.

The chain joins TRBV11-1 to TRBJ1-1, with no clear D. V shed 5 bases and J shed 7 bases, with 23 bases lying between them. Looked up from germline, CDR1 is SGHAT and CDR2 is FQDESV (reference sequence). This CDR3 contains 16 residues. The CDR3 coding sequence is TGTGCCAGCAGCCCGATGCTGGGTGTAACGGGTCTTGAAGCTTTCTTT. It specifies CASSPMLGVTGLEAFF.

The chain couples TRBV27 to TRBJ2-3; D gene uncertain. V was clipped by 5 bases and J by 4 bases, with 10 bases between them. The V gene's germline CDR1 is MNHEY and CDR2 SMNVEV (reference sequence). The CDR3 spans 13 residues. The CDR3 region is CASSPVVSDTQYF. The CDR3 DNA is TGTGCCAGCAGTCCCGTAGTTTCAGATACGCAGTATTTT.